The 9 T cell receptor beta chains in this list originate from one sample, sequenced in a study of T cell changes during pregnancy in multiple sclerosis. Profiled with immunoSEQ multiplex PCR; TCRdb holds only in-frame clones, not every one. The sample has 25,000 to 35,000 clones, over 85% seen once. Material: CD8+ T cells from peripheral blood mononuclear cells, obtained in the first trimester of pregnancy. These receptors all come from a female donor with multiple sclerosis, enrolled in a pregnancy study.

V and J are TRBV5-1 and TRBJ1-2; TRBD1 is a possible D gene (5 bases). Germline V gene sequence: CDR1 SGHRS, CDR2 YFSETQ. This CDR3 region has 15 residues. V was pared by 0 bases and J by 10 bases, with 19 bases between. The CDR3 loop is CASSLVRGERRAYTF. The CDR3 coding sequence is TGCGCCAGCAGCTTGGTTAGGGGCGAGCGACGGGCCTACACCTTC. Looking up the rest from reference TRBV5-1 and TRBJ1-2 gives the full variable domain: KAGVTQTPRYLIKTRGQQVTLSCSPISGHRSVSWYQQTPGQGLQFLFEYFSETQRNKGNFPGRFSGRQFSNSRSEMNVSTLELGDSALYLCASSLVRGERRAYTFGSGTRLTVV.

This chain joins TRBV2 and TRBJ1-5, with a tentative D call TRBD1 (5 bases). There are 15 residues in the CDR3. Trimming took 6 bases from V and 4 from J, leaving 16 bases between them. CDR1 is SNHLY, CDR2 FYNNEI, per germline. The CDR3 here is CASRDRDGLNQPQHF. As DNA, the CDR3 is TGTGCCAGCAGGGACCGGGACGGACTAAATCAGCCCCAGCATTTT.

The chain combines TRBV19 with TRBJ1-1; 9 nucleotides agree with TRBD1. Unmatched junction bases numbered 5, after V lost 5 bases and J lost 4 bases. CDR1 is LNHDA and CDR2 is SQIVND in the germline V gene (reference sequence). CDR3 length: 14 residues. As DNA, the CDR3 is TGTGCCAGTAGTCTTCAGACAGGGGGCACTGAAGCTTTCTTT. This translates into CASSLQTGGTEAFF.

For the CDR3, the DNA is TGTGCCAGCAGCTGGGCGAATACAGGGGCTGGAAACACCATATATTTT. Protein sequence: CASSWANTGAGNTIYF. The chain carries TRBV5-5 and TRBJ1-3; 7 bases are a match to TRBD1. CDR3 length equals 16 residues. Per germline, CDR1 SGHKS and CDR2 YYEKEE (reference sequence). The V gene end was trimmed by 3 bases and the J gene end by 2 bases; junction bases not matched to a gene: 8. Full variable domain (missing parts from reference TRBV5-5 and TRBJ1-3): DAGVTQSPTHLIKTRGQQVTLRCSPISGHKSVSWYQQVLGQGPQFIFQYYEKEERGRGNFPDRFSARQFPNYSSELNVNALLLGDSALYLCASSWANTGAGNTIYFGEGSWLTVV.

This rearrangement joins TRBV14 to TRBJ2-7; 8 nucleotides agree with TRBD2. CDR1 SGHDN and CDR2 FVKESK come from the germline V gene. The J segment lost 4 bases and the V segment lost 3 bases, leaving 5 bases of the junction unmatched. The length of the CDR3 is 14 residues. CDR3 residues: CASSHGGGPYEQYF. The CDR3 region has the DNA TGTGCCAGCAGCCACGGGGGGGGCCCTTACGAGCAGTACTTC.

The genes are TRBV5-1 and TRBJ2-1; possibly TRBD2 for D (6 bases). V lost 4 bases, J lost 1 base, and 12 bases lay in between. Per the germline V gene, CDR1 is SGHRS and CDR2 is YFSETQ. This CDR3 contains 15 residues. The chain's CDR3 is CASSPGVFSYNEQFF. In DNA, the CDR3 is TGCGCCAGCAGCCCGGGGGTATTTTCCTACAATGAGCAGTTCTTC.

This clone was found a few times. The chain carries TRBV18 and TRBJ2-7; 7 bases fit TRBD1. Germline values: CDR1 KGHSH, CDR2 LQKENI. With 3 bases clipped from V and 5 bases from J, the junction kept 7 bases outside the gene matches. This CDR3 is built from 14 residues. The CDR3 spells CASSPRDRENEQYF. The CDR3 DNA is TGTGCCAGCTCACCTCGAGACAGGGAGAACGAGCAGTACTTC.

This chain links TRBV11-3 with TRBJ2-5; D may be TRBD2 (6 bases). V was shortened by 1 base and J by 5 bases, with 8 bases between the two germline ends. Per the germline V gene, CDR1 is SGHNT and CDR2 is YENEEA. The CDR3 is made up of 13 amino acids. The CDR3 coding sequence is TGTGCCAGCAGCTTAGGGGGGAGGGAGACCCAGTACTTC. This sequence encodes CASSLGGRETQYF.

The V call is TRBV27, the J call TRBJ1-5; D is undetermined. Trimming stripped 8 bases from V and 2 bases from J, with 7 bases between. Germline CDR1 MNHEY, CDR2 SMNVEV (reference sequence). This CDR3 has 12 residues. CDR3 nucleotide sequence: TGTGCCAGCCCAGATGGCAATCAGCCCCAGCATTTT. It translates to CASPDGNQPQHF.